Shown below are 13 T cell receptor beta chains from a single sample sequenced in a study of cytomegalovirus exposure and HLA in healthy donors. Libraries were prepared by immunoSEQ multiplex PCR; TCRdb keeps only in-frame clonotypes and omits some of them. The sample consists of 150,000 to 180,000 clones, 75% to 90% of them appearing once. The specimen sequenced was PBMCs. These TCRs come from a man between 18 and 29 years old in good health and CMV-seropositive.

The V gene is TRBV6-5, the J gene TRBJ1-4; a possible D gene is TRBD1 (6 bases). Looked up from germline, CDR1 is MNHEY and CDR2 is SVGAGI. The CDR3 is 13 amino acids. Trimming removed 3 bases from V and 8 bases from J, with 10 bases in between. The CDR3 sequence: CASSYARGEKLFF. The CDR3 nucleotides read TGTGCCAGCAGTTATGCCAGGGGAGAAAAACTGTTTTTT.

CDR3 in amino acids: CASSELGGVGEQFF. CDR3 DNA sequence: TGCGCCAGCAGTGAGCTAGGGGGGGTCGGGGAGCAGTTCTTC. J is TRBJ2-1 and V is TRBV10-2; possible D gene TRBD2, 7 bases. This CDR3 is built from 14 residues. Germline V CDR1 and CDR2: WSHSY, SAAADI. With 2 bases removed from V and 10 bases from J, the gap between germline ends came to 15 bases.

The chain links TRBV5-1 to TRBJ2-1, with D maybe TRBD2 (5 bases). There are 15 residues in the CDR3. The germline V gene encodes CDR1 SGHRS and CDR2 YFSETQ. V lost 0 bases and J 1 base, leaving 8 bases between the germline ends. CDR3 in DNA: TGCGCCAGCAGCTTGGATTCGGGATCCTACAATGAGCAGTTCTTC. This gives the protein CASSLDSGSYNEQFF.

The J gene is TRBJ2-2, the V gene TRBV19, with 7 bases identical to TRBD1. CDR1 is LNHDA, CDR2 SQIVND, per germline (reference sequence). The V segment lost 8 bases and the J segment 0 bases; nucleotides outside the gene matches: 3. The CDR3 totals 14 residues. In DNA form, the CDR3 reads TGTGCCAGTTACAGGGGCGCGAACACCGGGGAGCTGTTTTTT. Its translation is CASYRGANTGELFF.

The rearrangement uses TRBV7-9 and TRBJ2-7, with D maybe TRBD2 (5 bases). From germline, CDR1 is SEHNR and CDR2 FQNEAQ (reference sequence). The CDR3 has 16 residues. V was shortened by 5 bases and J by 4 bases, with 21 bases between the two germline ends. This chain's CDR3 is CASSPQAGRWVYEQYF. The CDR3 region has the DNA TGTGCCAGCAGCCCGCAGGCGGGCCGGTGGGTTTACGAGCAGTACTTC.

CDR3 region: CASSPPVREFLRNEQFF. For the CDR3, the DNA is TGTGCCAGCTCACCACCCGTCAGGGAATTCCTAAGGAATGAGCAGTTCTTC. The chain uses TRBV18 and TRBJ2-1, with D maybe TRBD1 (5 bases). The germline V and J ends were trimmed by 0 bases and 7 bases, with 19 bases remaining between them. Germline values: CDR1 KGHSH, CDR2 LQKENI. This CDR3 has 17 amino acids. The whole variable domain, remainder taken from reference TRBV18 and TRBJ2-1, is NAGVMQNPRHLVRRRGQEARLRCSPMKGHSHVYWYRQLPEEGLKFMVYLQKENIIDESGMPKERFSAEFPKEGPSILRIQQVVRGDSAAYFCASSPPVREFLRNEQFFGPGTRLTVL.

V and J are TRBV11-2 and TRBJ2-2; tentatively, D is TRBD2 (6 bases). Trimming took 4 bases from V and 5 from J, leaving 8 bases between them. CDR1 is SGHAT and CDR2 is FQNNGV in the germline V gene. The CDR3 totals 13 residues. CDR3 in amino acids: CASSSSGTGELFF. The CDR3 DNA follows: TGTGCCAGCAGCTCGAGCGGGACCGGGGAGCTGTTTTTT. The complete variable domain, with remaining parts taken from reference TRBV11-2 and TRBJ2-2, reads EAGVAQSPRYKIIEKRQSVAFWCNPISGHATLYWYQQILGQGPKLLIQFQNNGVVDDSQLPKDRFSAERLKGVDSTLKIQPAKLEDSAVYLCASSSSGTGELFFGEGSRLTVL.

The J gene is TRBJ1-5, the V gene TRBV6-6; D unclear. Trimming pared 4 bases from V and 9 bases from J, leaving 13 bases between. Looked up from germline, CDR1 is MNHNY and CDR2 is SVGAGI (reference sequence). The CDR3 has 13 residues. CDR3 loop: CASSSRPGGPQHF. DNA of the CDR3: TGTGCCAGCAGTTCCCGGCCCGGAGGGCCCCAGCATTTT.

V gene TRBV5-1 combines with J gene TRBJ2-7; 11 nucleotides line up with TRBD1. CDR1 is SGHRS, CDR2 YFSETQ, per germline. V dropped 7 bases and J dropped 3; count of bases not matched to a gene: 6. The CDR3 is 14 amino acids. This chain's CDR3 is CASGPGQGGYEQYF. CDR3 nucleotide sequence: TGCGCCAGCGGGCCGGGACAGGGGGGCTACGAGCAGTACTTC.

The rearrangement links TRBV13 to TRBJ2-7; D might be TRBD1 (6 bases). V was pared by 1 base and J by 0 bases, with 13 bases between. CDR1 is PRHDT, CDR2 FYEKMQ, per germline (reference sequence). This CDR3 has 16 residues. CDR3 region: CASSLVGTLSSYEQYF. In DNA, the CDR3 is TGTGCCAGCAGCTTAGTCGGGACACTTAGCTCCTACGAGCAGTACTTC. Full variable domain (missing parts from reference TRBV13 and TRBJ2-7): AAGVIQSPRHLIKEKRETATLKCYPIPRHDTVYWYQQGPGQDPQFLISFYEKMQSDKGSIPDRFSAQQFSDYHSELNMSSLELGDSALYFCASSLVGTLSSYEQYFGPGTRLTVT.

This clone was recorded a few times. This chain joins TRBV6-1 and TRBJ1-6; D is possibly TRBD1 (6 bases). The CDR3 is made up of 15 amino acids. V shed 3 bases and J shed 8 bases, with 14 bases lying between them. Germline values: CDR1 MNHNS, CDR2 SASEGT. This CDR3 reads CASSERQGTHSPLHF. As DNA, the CDR3 is TGTGCCAGCAGTGAGCGGCAGGGGACACATTCACCCCTCCACTTT.

The gene calls are TRBV7-9 and TRBJ2-1, with 10 bases matching TRBD2. Germline CDR1 and CDR2: SEHNR and FQNEAQ (reference sequence). The CDR3 loop spans 15 amino acids. After removal of 5 bases from V and 6 bases from J, the junction contained 7 bases not matched to a gene. The CDR3 DNA reads as TGTGCCAGCAGCCTCAAGCGGGGGGGATCCAATGAGCAGTTCTTC. It specifies CASSLKRGGSNEQFF.

The CDR3 is CASSFVPGLAGLTDTQYF. The DNA of the CDR3 is TGCGCCAGCAGCTTTGTCCCGGGACTAGCGGGGCTCACAGATACGCAGTATTTT. The gene calls are TRBV5-1 and TRBJ2-3; 13 nucleotides line up with TRBD2. Per germline, CDR1 SGHRS and CDR2 YFSETQ. The CDR3 is 18 residues long. Trimming took 2 bases from V and 2 from J; bases not matched to a gene: 8.